The clone carrying this TCR beta chain was seen once. One end of the junction does not line up with germline, which may come from a read error. Germline V gene lookup returns CDR1 SGHDN and CDR2 FVKESK. The CDR3 spans 13 residues. The data stem from a study of cytomegalovirus exposure and HLA in healthy donors. At the level of the study: Assignment to the Caucasian-associated ancestry cluster applied to 75% to 85% of the roughly 420 genotyped donors.

PCR involved 60 Vbeta and 13 Jbeta primers. Authors' processing steps: Around 11 million shared chains were among approximately 87 million unique TCR beta chains counted in a later analysis. Profiling relied on immunoSEQ multiplex PCR, and the TCRdb table lists in-frame clones only, not all of them. V and J calls and clone size follow that table, whereas D and trimming were derived from the DNA. The table records about 69,000 clones, about 75% of them present only once. Specimen: PBMCs. The chain links TRBV14 to TRBJ1-1, with TRBD1 as a possible D gene (6 bases). This receptor was identified in a man younger than 35 in good health and CMV-seronegative. CDR3 sequence: CASSASNRVGSIF. CDR3 sequence (DNA): TGTGCCAGCAGCGCCTCCAACAGGGTAGGATCTATCTTT.